Listed below are T cell receptor beta chains from one sample, sequenced in a study of blood T cell repertoires in COVID-19. Data came from immunoSEQ multiplex PCR; TCRdb stores just in-frame clones and leaves some out. The table has about 180,000 clones, around 83% seen once. Sequencing was carried out using peripheral blood. These receptors were obtained from a woman aged 65 to 85 with COVID-19, enrolled during active disease. Both conserved end residues are part of each CDR3. D genes are given only for firm matches. Size is stated for part of the rows, as once, few or many counts, or as a class when the clone is expanded.

j_call v_call clone_size d_call cdr3_aa cdr3_nt
TRBJ1-1 TRBV30 - TRBD1 CARRQGNTEAFF TGTGCCAGAAGACAGGGGAACACTGAAGCTTTCTTT
TRBJ1-2 TRBV10-3 - - CAIQVRTDYGYTF TGTGCCATCCAGGTCCGGACAGACTATGGCTACACCTTC
TRBJ2-7 TRBV28 - - CATYGAGVGYEQYF TGTGCCACCTATGGGGCAGGGGTTGGGTACGAGCAGTACTTC
TRBJ1-2 TRBV30 - - CAWSGGHYGYTF TGTGCCTGGAGTGGGGGGCACTATGGCTACACCTTC
TRBJ2-1 TRBV5-5 few - CASSADIRSYNEQFF TGTGCCAGCAGCGCGGACATCCGCTCCTACAATGAGCAGTTCTTC
TRBJ1-1 TRBV28 few - CASNLAGLPPSDTEAFF TGTGCCAGCAATCTCGCGGGACTTCCTCCATCGGACACTGAAGCTTTCTTT
TRBJ2-7 TRBV29-1 few TRBD1 CSVYSGTGSYEQYF TGCAGCGTTTACTCCGGGACAGGGTCCTACGAGCAGTACTTC
TRBJ2-2 TRBV30 - TRBD2 CAWSASSGRGPGELFF TGTGCCTGGAGTGCGTCTAGCGGGAGGGGACCCGGGGAGCTGTTTTTT
TRBJ1-4 TRBV19 - - CASRDPQGQATNEKLFF TGTGCCAGTAGGGATCCACAGGGCCAAGCAACTAATGAAAAACTGTTTTTT
TRBJ1-5 TRBV14 - - CASSQVGGQPQHF TGTGCCAGCAGCCAAGTGGGAGGTCAGCCCCAGCATTTT
TRBJ1-2 TRBV10-3 - TRBD1 CAISESSGQKYYTF TGTGCCATCAGTGAGTCGTCGGGACAGAAGTACTACACCTTC
TRBJ1-2 TRBV27 - TRBD1 CASARTGTSGGYTF TGTGCCTCCGCCCGGACAGGGACGTCGGGGGGCTACACCTTC
TRBJ2-1 TRBV7-7 - TRBD2 CASSLSGTSGNVEQFF TGTGCCAGCAGCCTATCCGGGACTAGCGGGAATGTTGAGCAGTTCTTC
TRBJ1-5 TRBV4-2 - - CASSQLQGSNQPQHF TGTGCCAGCAGCCAACTACAGGGTAGCAATCAGCCCCAGCATTTT
TRBJ1-1 TRBV5-1 - TRBD1 CASSWGTGVNTEAFF TGCGCCAGCAGCTGGGGGACAGGAGTAAACACTGAAGCTTTCTTT
TRBJ2-6 TRBV7-2 - TRBD2 CASSSSGMAGANVLTF TGTGCCAGCAGCAGTAGCGGGATGGCTGGGGCCAACGTCCTGACTTTC
TRBJ2-7 TRBV11-2 - - CASSLVLQGSYEQYF TGTGCCAGCAGCTTAGTCCTCCAGGGCTCCTACGAGCAGTACTTC
TRBJ2-2 TRBV5-1 - TRBD1 CASSLRPDRGQTGELFF TGCGCCAGCAGCTTGCGCCCTGACAGGGGGCAAACCGGGGAGCTGTTTTTT
TRBJ2-5 TRBV11-2 - - CASSSPGVEGTQYF TGTGCCAGCAGCTCCCCCGGGGTAGAGGGGACCCAGTACTTC
TRBJ1-5 TRBV4-1 - - CASSQALLEDLRNQPQHF TGCGCCAGCAGCCAAGCACTTTTAGAGGACTTGCGCAATCAGCCCCAGCATTTT
TRBJ2-7 TRBV6-5 - - CASSYKGGTGTYEQYF TGTGCCAGCAGTTACAAGGGCGGGACGGGCACCTACGAGCAGTACTTC
TRBJ2-5 TRBV20-1 - TRBD2 CSASGGLAGGLETQYF TGCAGTGCTAGTGGGGGGCTAGCGGGAGGCCTGGAGACCCAGTACTTC
TRBJ2-5 TRBV7-2 - TRBD1 CASSQSGGQGTQYF TGTGCCAGCAGCCAATCAGGGGGACAAGGGACCCAGTACTTC
TRBJ2-7 TRBV6-5 - TRBD2 CASTRTSGYEQYF TGTGCCAGCACAAGGACTAGCGGCTACGAGCAGTACTTC
TRBJ1-5 TRBV18 few - CASSPSKTVNQPQHF TGTGCCAGCTCACCAAGTAAAACAGTCAATCAGCCCCAGCATTTT
TRBJ1-5 TRBV30 - TRBD1 CAWSRGQGSNQPQHF TGTGCCTGGAGTCGGGGACAGGGCAGCAATCAGCCCCAGCATTTT
TRBJ1-1 TRBV30 once TRBD1 CAWSVIPGQGDAFF TGTGCCTGGAGTGTTATCCCGGGACAGGGGGACGCTTTCTTT
TRBJ2-5 TRBV5-5 - TRBD1 CASSPSMGQGGETQYF TGTGCCAGCAGCCCTTCCATGGGACAGGGAGGAGAGACCCAGTACTTC
TRBJ2-7 TRBV18 - TRBD2 CASSQGTSGNNEQYF TGTGCCAGCTCCCAAGGGACTAGCGGGAACAACGAGCAGTACTTC